This T cell receptor (beta chain) derives from a study of blood T cell repertoires in COVID-19. The overall study: The United States, Italy and Spain provided the acute and convalescent COVID-19 samples. The cDNA or gDNA used as material had been derived from T cells, B-cell-depleted T cells, or PBMCs.

Original processing notes: By means of reference gene primer amplification, nucleated cell counts were estimated. Generated by immunoSEQ multiplex PCR, the TCRdb table keeps only in-frame clones and is missing some. That table gives V, J and clone size, and the DNA gave D and trimming. Of around 97,000 clones listed, approximately 82% are singletons. From germline, CDR1 is SNHLY and CDR2 FYNNEI. The V end lost 2 bases, the J end lost 5 bases, and 12 bases lay between the germline ends. The CDR3 is made up of 15 amino acids. The rearrangement links TRBV2 to TRBJ1-4; D perhaps matches TRBD1 (6 bases). The TCR comes from a man in his sixties or seventies with acute or convalescent COVID-19. Sequencing was performed on peripheral blood. CDR3 amino acids: CASSEFRTVNEKLFF. As DNA, the CDR3 is TGTGCCAGCAGTGAATTCAGGACAGTGAATGAAAAACTGTTTTTT.